This T cell receptor beta chain was observed in a study of T cells expressing NK-cell markers. For the study at large: Serological testing identified seven of the eight sequenced donors as HCMV-seropositive and one as seronegative. Study observations and caveats: A handful of donors showed these clonotypes also leading the CD3+CD56-NKG2C+ fraction. In roughly six donors, dominant CD3+CD56+NKG2C+ clonotypes ranked among the top 10 CD8+ clonotypes.

Reprocessing the 5' RACE reads, TCRdb reports a single entry for every CDR3 protein and omits DNA. The table for this sample gives about 430,000 distinct CDR3 sequences. In regard to this clonotype: What it recognizes is unknown.

From germline, CDR1 is MNHNS and CDR2 SASEGT. This CDR3 region has 16 residues. This receptor was obtained from a woman between 45 and 60 years old in good health. Sequences were obtained from blood T cells: a sorted CD56 or NKG2C T cell subset, CD4+ or CD8+ T cells, or bulk PBMC T cells (not recorded which). This chain connects TRBV6-1 to TRBJ2-2; absent DNA, TCRdb's TRBD1 call cannot be checked. The CDR3 spells CASSIRTGKTTGELFF.